Presented here are 3 T cell receptor beta chains from one specimen sequenced in a study of control samples from healthy donors and cancer patients. Method: immunoSEQ multiplex PCR; TCRdb's copy keeps in-frame clones and lacks some. In the table there are approximately 140,000 clones, 93% of which are singletons. The sample consisted of blood. These receptors originate from a man aged 18 to 35 in good health.

The rearrangement joins TRBV2 to TRBJ1-4; D uncertain. The germline gives CDR1 SNHLY, CDR2 FYNNEI. This CDR3 is built from 14 residues. Trimming pared 0 bases from V and 12 bases from J, leaving 14 bases between. CDR3 protein: CASSEAREVTELFF. CDR3 coding DNA: TGTGCCAGCAGTGAAGCGCGGGAGGTTACGGAACTGTTTTTT.

This clone was recorded a few times. CDR3 sequence: CAISGVRTGERNSPLHF. The CDR3 bases are TGTGCCATCAGCGGAGTTCGGACAGGGGAAAGGAATTCACCCCTCCACTTT. The chain is built from TRBV10-3 and TRBJ1-6; 9 bases are shared with TRBD1. V shed 6 bases and J 7 bases; nucleotides not matched to a gene: 13. Germline loops: CDR1 ENHRY, CDR2 SYGVKD. The CDR3 totals 17 residues.

This clone was found once. The chain uses TRBV5-5 and TRBJ2-7; 9 bases align to TRBD2. CDR1 SGHKS and CDR2 YYEKEE come from the germline V gene (reference sequence). The CDR3 has 15 residues. V shed 0 bases, J shed 3 bases, and the junction held 4 bases outside the gene matches. This CDR3 is CASSLVASGNYEQYF. The CDR3 nucleotides read TGTGCCAGCAGCTTGGTGGCTAGCGGGAACTACGAGCAGTACTTC.